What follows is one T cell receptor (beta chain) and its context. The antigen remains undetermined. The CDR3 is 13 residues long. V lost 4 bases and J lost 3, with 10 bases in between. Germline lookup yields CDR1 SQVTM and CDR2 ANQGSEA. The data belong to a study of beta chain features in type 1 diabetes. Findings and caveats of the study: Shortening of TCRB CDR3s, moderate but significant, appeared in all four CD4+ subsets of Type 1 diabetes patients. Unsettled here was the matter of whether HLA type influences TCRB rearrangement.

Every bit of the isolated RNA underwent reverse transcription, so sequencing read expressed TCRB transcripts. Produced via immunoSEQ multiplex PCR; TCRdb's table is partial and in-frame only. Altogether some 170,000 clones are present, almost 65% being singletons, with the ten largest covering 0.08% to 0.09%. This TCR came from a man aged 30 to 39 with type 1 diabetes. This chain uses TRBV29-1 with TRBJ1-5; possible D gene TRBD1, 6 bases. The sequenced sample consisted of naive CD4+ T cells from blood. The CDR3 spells CSVAGDLNQPQHF. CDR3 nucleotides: TGCAGCGTTGCAGGGGACCTCAATCAGCCCCAGCATTTT.